This T cell receptor (beta chain) stems from a study of shared clonotypes between healthy human individuals. Across the whole study: The study enrolled a couple of women and three men aged 18 to 49. Study observations and caveats: The naive CD4 repertoires of several donors were compared, and roughly 5% of clonotypes were shared. Tissues were not sampled, only blood, and their repertoires likely differ.

V lost 5 bases to trimming and J lost 8 bases; unmatched junction nucleotides: 3. From germline, CDR1 is SGHNT and CDR2 YENEEA. CDR3 size: 14 residues. Under the authors' procedure: With immunoSEQ giving junction-only sequences and no quality scores, filtering differed. Some clones are missing from TCRdb's copy, which holds only in-frame ones; the method was immunoSEQ multiplex PCR. V and J calls and clone size are as listed in that table; D and trimming were resolved from the DNA. Among 2 million to 3 million clones, under 95% were seen once, and the ten largest hold 0.36%. Notes on this clone: Antigen: not known.

This TCR was recovered from a man aged 18 to 29 in good health. Some clones in this sample may be carry-over from other donors' samples. The chain joins TRBV11-3 to TRBJ2-2; 12 bases match TRBD2. Sequenced input: naive CD4+ T cells from PBMCs. The subset denotes: CD45RA+ positively selected. The CDR3 DNA reads as TGTGCCAGCAGCCTCGGACTAGCGGGGGGGGAGCTGTTTTTT. It specifies CASSLGLAGGELFF.